The clone carrying this T cell receptor beta chain was observed a handful of times. Germline CDR1 reads KGHDR; CDR2 reads SFDVKD. CDR3 size: 13 residues. V was pared by 0 bases and J by 8 bases, with 9 bases between. These data are taken from a study of CDR3 diversity in severe acne. TCRdb reprocessed the PCR reads via MiXCR and lists one record per CDR3 protein. Of tens of thousands of distinct CDR3 sequences listed, around 53% are singletons. The receptor was isolated from a male donor in good health, without acne. The sequencing sample was made of blood. The chain is built from TRBV24-1 and TRBJ1-2, with a tentative D call TRBD1 (5 bases). CDR3 sequence reads: CATSDLPGDGYTF. In DNA, the CDR3 is TGTGCCACCAGTGATTTGCCGGGGGACGGCTACACCTTC.